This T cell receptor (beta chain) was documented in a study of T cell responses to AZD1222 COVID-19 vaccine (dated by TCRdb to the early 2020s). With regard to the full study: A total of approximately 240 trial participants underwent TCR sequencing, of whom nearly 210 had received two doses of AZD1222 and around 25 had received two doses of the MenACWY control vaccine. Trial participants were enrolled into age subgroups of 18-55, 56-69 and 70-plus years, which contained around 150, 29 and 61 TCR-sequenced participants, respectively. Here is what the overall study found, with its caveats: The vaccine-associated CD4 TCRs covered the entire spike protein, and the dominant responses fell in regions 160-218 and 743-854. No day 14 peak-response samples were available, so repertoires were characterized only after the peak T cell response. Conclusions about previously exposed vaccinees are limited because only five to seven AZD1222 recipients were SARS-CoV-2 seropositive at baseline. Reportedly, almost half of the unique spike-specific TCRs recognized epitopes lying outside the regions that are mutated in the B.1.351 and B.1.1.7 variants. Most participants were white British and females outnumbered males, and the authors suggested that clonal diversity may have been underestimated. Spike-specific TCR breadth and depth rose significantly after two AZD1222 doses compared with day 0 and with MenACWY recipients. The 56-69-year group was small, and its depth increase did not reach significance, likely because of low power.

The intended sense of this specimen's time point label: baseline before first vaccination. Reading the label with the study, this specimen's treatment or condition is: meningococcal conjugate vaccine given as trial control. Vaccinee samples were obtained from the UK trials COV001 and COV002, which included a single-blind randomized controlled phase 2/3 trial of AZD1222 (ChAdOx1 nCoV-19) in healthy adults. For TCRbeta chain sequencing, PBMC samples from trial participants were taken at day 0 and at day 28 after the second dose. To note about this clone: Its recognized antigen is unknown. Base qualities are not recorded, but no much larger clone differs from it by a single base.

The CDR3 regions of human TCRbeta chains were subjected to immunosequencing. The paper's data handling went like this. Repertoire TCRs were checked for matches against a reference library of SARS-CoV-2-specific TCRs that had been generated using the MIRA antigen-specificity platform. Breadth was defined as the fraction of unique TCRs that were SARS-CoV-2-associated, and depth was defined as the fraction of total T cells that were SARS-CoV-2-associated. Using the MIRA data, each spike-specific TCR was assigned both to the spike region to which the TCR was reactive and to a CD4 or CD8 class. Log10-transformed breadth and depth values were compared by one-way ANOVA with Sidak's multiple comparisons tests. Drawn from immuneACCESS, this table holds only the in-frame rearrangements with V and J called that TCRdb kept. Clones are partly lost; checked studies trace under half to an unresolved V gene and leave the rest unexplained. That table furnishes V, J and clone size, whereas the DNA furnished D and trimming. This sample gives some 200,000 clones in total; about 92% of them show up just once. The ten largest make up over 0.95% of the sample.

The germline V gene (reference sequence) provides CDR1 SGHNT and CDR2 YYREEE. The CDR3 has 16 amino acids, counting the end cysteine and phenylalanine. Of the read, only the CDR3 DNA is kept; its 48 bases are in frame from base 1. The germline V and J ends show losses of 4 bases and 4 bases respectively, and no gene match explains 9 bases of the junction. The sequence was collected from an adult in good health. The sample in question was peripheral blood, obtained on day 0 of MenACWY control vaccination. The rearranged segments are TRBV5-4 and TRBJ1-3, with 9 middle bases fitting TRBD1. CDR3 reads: CASSLGQGRGGNTIYF. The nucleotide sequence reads TGTGCCAGCAGCCTCGGACAGGGGAGAGGGGGAAACACCATATATTTT.